What follows is one T cell receptor beta chain and its context. Its antigen is not identified. V lost 1 base and J lost 2, with 12 bases in between. The CDR3 contains 16 residues. Germline V CDR1 and CDR2: SGHTA, FQGNSA. These data originate in a study of identical twins. Study-wide results and caveats: Cord blood beta clonotypes that were abundant carried fewer insertions, and memory repertoires showed no such trend.

In TCRdb, the 5' RACE reads were re-called with MiXCR into one record per CDR3 protein. The data show around 500,000 distinct CDR3 sequences, with 11% to 15% seen just once and 0.4% to 0.55% held by the top ten. This sample also belongs to another study, concerning yellow fever vaccine responses in identical twins.

Sequencing input: CD4+ T cells sorted from blood. The V and J genes are TRBV7-2 and TRBJ2-4; TRBD1 might be the D (6 bases). The source of this sequence is a woman aged 18 to 35 in good health. CDR3 in DNA: TGTGCCAGCAGCTTAGTTGGGACAAACACCAAAAACATTCAGTACTTC. Protein sequence: CASSLVGTNTKNIQYF.